These T cell receptor beta chains were read from a single sample in a study of blood T cell repertoires in COVID-19. The protocol was immunoSEQ multiplex PCR, while the TCRdb copy is restricted to in-frame clones and leaves out a portion. The sample lists approximately 220,000 clones, roughly 80% occurring once. Sequencing was done on a sample of peripheral blood. All receptors come from a woman older than 75 with acute or convalescent COVID-19. Both conserved end residues are part of each CDR3. The order of the fields is clone size, V gene, CDR3 protein. The size field is filled for only some rows; it gives once, few, many or a size class.

few	TRBV19	CASSIAGSYTF
few	TRBV3-1/TRBV3-2	CASSQDTTGWNGYTF
.	TRBV27	CASSAGLAGVGEQYF
.	TRBV19	CASTAGGRTGELFF
.	TRBV12-3/TRBV12-4	CASSLRQGGTQYF
.	TRBV24-1	CATSDYRGETQYF
.	TRBV5-1	CASRKQGAPQETQYF
.	TRBV28	CASTGSATEAFF
.	TRBV11-2	CASRLGQGGINIQYF
.	TRBV18	CASSSRDSSGSPLHF
once	TRBV15	CATSRTAGANVLTF
once	TRBV6-4	CASSDLRLAGPGYNEQFF
once	TRBV30	CAWSYSNTGELFF
.	TRBV16	CASSQYSRGRVNTEAFF
.	TRBV6-1	CASSEAPHYRGLGSGNTIYF
.	TRBV19	CASSPRREDTEAFF
few	TRBV18	CASSPETGAHYGYTF
.	TRBV6-6	CASKDSAREEQYF
.	TRBV2	CASSEALDRFYEQYF
.	TRBV19	CASSSLAIETQYF